The text below deals with one T cell receptor (beta chain). The protocol was immunoSEQ multiplex PCR, while the TCRdb copy is restricted to in-frame clones and leaves out a portion. This sample has about 160,000 clones, with roughly 90% found just once. Deletions cut 3 bases from V and 4 bases from J, with 12 bases between. The CDR3 sequence is 14 residues long. Germline CDR1 and CDR2: KGHSH and LQKENI. The record originates from a study of blood T cell repertoires in COVID-19. Study information: Samples of COVID-19 (acute and convalescent) were obtained from the United States, Italy and Spain.

This clonotype was sampled from a woman between 55 and 75 years old who had recovered from COVID-19. This rearrangement joins TRBV18 to TRBJ2-5, with D perhaps TRBD2 (5 bases). The source material was peripheral blood. CDR3 loop: CASSPVSGGETQYF. The CDR3 region has the DNA TGTGCCAGCTCACCGGTCTCTGGAGGAGAGACCCAGTACTTC.